Reported below is one T cell receptor (beta chain). In its sample, this clonotype was seen many times. Its antigen remains unidentified. Within one base of it there is no much larger clone, and no base qualities were kept. This sample is drawn from a study of T cells in Graves' hyperthyroidism and ophthalmopathy (dated by TCRdb to the late 2010s). For context, the study as a whole: Peripheral blood samples were taken at initial diagnosis, before any treatment was given. To identify TCR V-J signatures that set the groups apart, the researchers used a discovery cohort of 100 patients, made up of 40 to 45 with Graves' ophthalmopathy and approximately 57 with stable Graves' hyperthyroidism. Prospective prediction of ophthalmopathy was tested in an independent validation cohort consisting of some 19 hyperthyroidism patients and around 16 patients who later progressed to ophthalmopathy. The 100 or so discovery patients were randomly divided into training and test sets at a 7:3 ratio. Thyroid tissue and blood T-cell repertoires from about six Graves' hyperthyroidism patients were also compared in the study. Once sampling was done, hyperthyroidism patients were given methimazole at a starting dose of 30 mg daily, whereas ophthalmopathy patients were given high-dose intravenous methylprednisolone. The paper reports TCR Vbeta CDR3 sequencing of approximately 130 peripheral blood samples: 43 ophthalmopathy, 70 to 85 hyperthyroidism and approximately 17 progressor patients. The paper as a whole reports these results and caveats: No statistical method was used to fix the sample size in advance, and group allocation was not hidden from the investigators. In validation, progression to ophthalmopathy was predicted by the model with approximately 67% sensitivity and around 75% specificity, a median of about 6 months before onset. Most expanded thyroid clonotypes (frequency above 0.001) were also found in blood, which suggests that blood repertoires may mirror thyroid immune responses. Ophthalmopathy was separated from stable hyperthyroidism by a 13 V-J signature model, with 85% to 90% sensitivity and approximately 81% specificity obtained in cross-validation and 80%/75% obtained in testing.

The TCR beta CDR3 regions were amplified from RNA transcripts. The first round of RT-PCR for the TCR CDR3 was performed with the HTBI primer set and the Qiagen OneStep RT-PCR kit. Libraries were constructed in a second round of multiplex PCR, after which size selection and purification were carried out. The libraries were sequenced on an Illumina HiSeq2000 using paired-end 100 bp reads. Under the source paper's analysis protocol: SOAPnuke was used to process the raw data, with reads discarded if the reads contained adapters or uncalled bases, had a mean Phred below 15, or lacked an exact constant-primer or identifier match. High-quality paired reads were merged using COPE v1.2.5, and each unique nucleotide sequence was defined as a clonotype. MiTCR v1.1 was used to align the clonotypes against IMGT TRBV, TRBD and TRBJ reference segments. The analysis was restricted to V-J combinations with a frequency above 0.0001, which together covered 99% to 99.2% of the repertoires. The TCS score was defined as the ratio of F50 (clonal expansion) to E x V (chaos), calculated using BLOSUM62-based TCRdist between CDR3 peptides within each V-J. Welch's t-statistics and random forest reduced around 510 V-J features to 13, which were used in a naive Bayes classifier (R e1071). Using fastp trimming at Q25 and MiXCR clonotype assembly, TCRdb reanalyzed the public sequencing data and kept in-frame beta chains. Identical CDR3 protein sequences are pooled into one entry, listed with their most common genes and DNA. It is TCRdb's table, rather than the study itself, that gives the V and J calls and clone size. Across this sample there are approximately 410,000 distinct CDR3 sequences, with roughly an eighth seen only once. The ten biggest clones cover 5.3% of the sample.

Graves' hyperthyroidism was defined as stable when no progression to ophthalmopathy occurred over 18 months of follow-up. The hyperthyroidism patients were between 18 and 65 years old and newly diagnosed, with a disease duration of less than 2 months. Patients with uncontrolled infections, other autoimmune diseases, pregnancy or lactation were excluded. Diagnoses were based on clinical symptoms, serum thyroxine and TRAb, thyroid ultrasound and orbital computed tomography. Ficoll-Paque density gradient centrifugation was used to isolate PBMCs from approximately 10 ml of fresh peripheral blood. Total RNA was extracted using Trizol reagent, and RNA quality was assessed on an Agilent 2100 Bioanalyzer. The CDR3 spans 19 residues, from the cysteine through the phenylalanine. CDR3 DNA only is kept here, 57 bases in frame from base 1. CDR1 and CDR2, looked up from the germline V gene, are SGHTA and FQGNSA. Unmatched junction bases come to 14, with V trimmed by 5 bases and J by 5 bases.

This chain joins TRBV7-2 to TRBJ1-6; 11 bases in the middle match TRBD1. The receptor was derived from a woman in her late teens or twenties with Graves' hyperthyroidism. Sequencing was performed on blood. The DNA reads as follows: TGTGCCAGCAGCCGTGGGACAGGGGGTATCCCTAGGGATAATTCACCCCTCCACTTT. Translated, it gives CASSRGTGGIPRDNSPLHF.